The rows below give T cell receptor beta chains drawn from one sample of a study of T cell responses to AZD1222 COVID-19 vaccine. The assay was immunoSEQ multiplex PCR, and TCRdb's table has in-frame clones only and misses some. The sample has around 130,000 clones; around 90% are singletons. This specimen consisted of peripheral blood, obtained on day 0 of AZD1222 vaccination. Receptor source: an adult in good health. CDR3s include the opening cysteine and the closing phenylalanine or tryptophan. Fields, in order: D gene, CDR3 length, V gene, clone size, J gene, CDR3 protein, CDR3 DNA. A D gene is named only where the DNA matches it firmly. Part of the rows lack a size; the others show once, few, many or a class for expanded clones.

>-|13|TRBV21-1|few|TRBJ1-5
CASSKGAKRPQHF
TGTGCCAGCAGCAAAGGGGCGAAGAGGCCCCAGCATTTT
>TRBD1|14|TRBV5-6|-|TRBJ1-5
CASSWGTGYQPQHF
TGTGCCAGCAGCTGGGGGACAGGATATCAGCCCCAGCATTTT
>-|13|TRBV6-5|once|TRBJ1-4
CASSIQRREKLFF
TGTGCCAGCAGCATTCAAAGGCGGGAAAAACTGTTTTTT
>-|16|TRBV19|few|TRBJ2-7
CASSIDGAASTYEQYF
TGTGCCAGTAGTATAGATGGGGCAGCATCCACCTACGAGCAGTACTTC
>-|12|TRBV7-9|-|TRBJ1-2
CASQQALYGYTF
TGTGCCAGCCAACAAGCTCTCTATGGCTACACCTTC
>-|19|TRBV5-6|few|TRBJ1-3
CASSLLVVRERGSGNTIYF
TGTGCCAGCAGCTTGTTAGTCGTGAGGGAAAGAGGATCGGGAAACACCATATATTTT
>TRBD1|15|TRBV6-5|-|TRBJ1-1
CASSTATGWTTEAFF
TGTGCCAGCAGCACCGCGACAGGGTGGACCACTGAAGCTTTCTTT
>-|15|TRBV5-6|-|TRBJ2-2
CASSPGTRETGELFF
TGTGCCAGCAGTCCCGGGACAAGGGAAACCGGGGAGCTGTTTTTT
>-|13|TRBV3-1/TRBV3-2|-|TRBJ2-7
CASSPLATGEQYF
TGTGCCAGCAGCCCACTGGCGACCGGGGAGCAGTACTTC
>-|12|TRBV28|-|TRBJ1-5
CAYRGGGQPQHF
TGTGCCTACCGGGGGGGTGGGCAGCCCCAGCATTTT
>-|13|TRBV7-2|-|TRBJ2-6
CASSFPGANVLTF
TGTGCCAGCAGCTTTCCCGGGGCCAACGTCCTGACTTTC
>-|14|TRBV6-5|few|TRBJ2-7
CASTLSGTGYEQYF
TGTGCCAGCACCCTTTCTGGAACAGGCTACGAGCAGTACTTC
>-|14|TRBV5-1|-|TRBJ1-2
CASSSLDRSYGYTF
TGCGCCAGCAGCTCCCTAGACAGGTCCTATGGCTACACCTTC
>TRBD1|13|TRBV27|-|TRBJ1-1
CASQPGTGGLAFF
TGTGCCAGTCAACCGGGGACAGGGGGTCTGGCTTTCTTT
>-|18|TRBV19|-|TRBJ1-3
CASSITAEQLNSGNTIYF
TGTGCCAGTAGTATTACGGCGGAACAGCTGAACTCTGGAAACACCATATATTTT
>-|14|TRBV7-2|once|TRBJ1-5
CASSLGTRSQPQHF
TGTGCCAGCAGCCTGGGGACACGGAGTCAGCCCCAGCATTTT
>TRBD1|14|TRBV7-9|-|TRBJ1-2
CASSSISGQGGYTF
TGTGCCAGCAGCTCTATCTCGGGACAGGGAGGCTACACCTTC
>-|13|TRBV3-1/TRBV3-2|-|TRBJ1-5
CASSPGEIQPQHF
TGTGCCAGCAGCCCTGGGGAAATCCAGCCCCAGCATTTT
>-|12|TRBV5-3|once|TRBJ1-2
CARSGVYYGYTF
TGTGCCAGAAGCGGGGTTTACTATGGCTACACCTTC